This entry is about one T cell receptor beta chain. Its target antigen remains unknown. It has no much larger one-base neighbor in the sample; base qualities were not kept. CDR1 and CDR2, per the germline V gene (reference sequence), are GTSNPN and SVGIG. Relative to germline, V is missing 7 bases and J is missing 1 base, with 3 bases of the junction outside any gene match. The CDR3 contains 12 residues, cysteine and phenylalanine counted. Only the CDR3 portion is preserved as DNA: 36 bases, with reading frame beginning at the first base. This specimen belongs to a study of shared clonotypes between healthy human individuals (dated by TCRdb to about 2020). Notes on the research overall: The cohort included three men and a couple of women between 18 and 49 years of age. For each donor, CD4 naive and CD4 memory were each given three plates, CD8 naive was given two plates, and CD8 memory was given one plate. The study deeply sequenced blood TCR repertoires of five healthy adults to estimate repertoire size and the extent of clonotype sharing between individuals. To increase sequencing depth and limit assay-specific biases, different laboratories used diverse techniques to prepare libraries and sequence TCR repertoires. Leukapheresis yielded between about 0.85 and 9 billion PBMCs per donor.

Healthy HIV-negative adults with no recently reported acute infections or vaccinations were included as donors. All donors were Caucasian adults living in Nashville, Tennessee, USA. CD4+ T cells were enriched by magnetic negative selection; naive cells were then positively selected on CD45RA, and the negative fraction formed the memory subset. Blood was collected by leukapheresis, and PBMCs were isolated by Ficoll-Histopaque density gradient centrifugation and then cryopreserved in liquid nitrogen vapor phase. Analytical flow cytometry was used to check the purity and quantity of every magnetically sorted T cell population. From each sorted fraction, genomic DNA was isolated and quantified by UV absorbance on a Nanodrop 2000c. Using the deep immunoSEQ assay, multiplex PCR amplified TCR CDR3 regions from genomic DNA. Extracted genomic DNA from each cell subset was spread evenly across all wells of several immunoSEQ 96-well plates, with each plate serving as a replicate. Each replicate PCR for sorted subsets received 200 ng genomic DNA, equal to about 30,000 T cell genomes. The purified libraries were quantified using a Qubit 3.0 fluorometer, sized with a Bioanalyzer 2100, and then quantified again using the KAPA Library Quantification kit. A separate single-read 150-cycle Illumina NextSeq 550 flow cell was used to sequence each immunoSEQ 96-well plate. For the original study's pipeline: Because only junctional sequences without quality scores were contained in the immunoSEQ output, filtering matching that applied to full-length reads could not be performed. To assign V/J genes and CDR3, sequences were annotated using PyIR, a Python wrapper for IgBLAST v1.9, with IMGT germline references. Any read was removed if the V/J assignment was weak (E-value above 1e-6), the CDR3 was missing, or the read contained stop codons, out-of-frame junctions, or ambiguous translated residues. V3J clonotypes were defined as sequences sharing an identical inferred V gene, J gene, and CDR3 amino acid sequence. To compute the percentage overlap between repertoires, the number of shared unique clonotypes was divided by the size of the smaller repertoire. Three approaches were used to assess repertoire richness: RTK rarefaction, the Chao1 estimator, and Recon v2.1 estimates of unobserved clonotypes. Generation probabilities for all TCRbeta clonotypes obtained by the gDNA method from a handful of donors were computed using OLGA. The immuneACCESS repertoire file appears here via TCRdb, limited to in-frame rearrangements. These files lack a portion of the clones; in checked studies, under half of the deficit traces to unresolved V genes, and the cause of the others is not known. The V and J calls and the clone size are those of that table, but D and trimming were determined from the DNA. For this sample there are approximately 1,500,000 clones; under 99% appear just once. The top ten clonotypes cover about 0.45% of the sample.

The paper's findings and limits, for the study overall: Even with the large sequencing depth, rarefaction of the sorted-subset datasets indicated that sequencing was incomplete. Sharing across a few donors was observed for roughly 5% of naive CD4, 3.5% of naive CD8, about 2.3% of memory CD4, and around 0.44% of memory CD8 clonotypes. Sampling was restricted to blood, and TCR repertoires in tissue are likely to differ from TCR repertoires in blood. Pairwise subsampling indicated that sequencing depth was expected to affect the degree of clonotype sharing among donors. Because the study included only a small number of donors, the genetic and exposure-history diversity represented was limited. Compared with non-shared clonotypes, clonotypes shared by all four sorted-subset donors had higher generation probabilities. Naive subsets generally had larger estimated clonotype richness than memory subsets.

The sequenced sample was naive CD4+ T cells sorted from blood. Sample cell subset or site, as interpreted from the label and publication: CD45RA+ positively selected. The TCR originated in a man aged 25 to 40 in good health. This chain is built from TRBV30 and TRBJ1-1, and TRBD1 aligns with 7 junction nucleotides. For the CDR3, the sequence is CAYGTANTEAFF. The nucleotide sequence reads TGTGCCTACGGGACAGCGAACACTGAAGCTTTCTTT.